This record looks at one TCR beta chain sequence and its context. This sample is part of a study of OX40 agonist ivuxolimab in advanced cancers. The CDR3 totals 12 residues. Libraries were prepared by immunoSEQ multiplex PCR; TCRdb keeps only in-frame clonotypes and omits some of them. The top ten hold over 2.5% of the sample, which has tens of thousands of clones, roughly 89% seen once. V is TRBV21-1 and J is TRBJ2-3; the DNA was not compared with TRBD2, the D call given in the table. TRBV21-1 is flagged as a pseudogene. The source is an adult with an advanced solid tumor such as melanoma, head and neck, liver or kidney cancer. Here the sequenced sample was CD4+ or CD8+ T cells sorted from blood, taken in a trial of the OX40 agonist ivuxolimab. CDR3: CASSWRGDTQYF. The DNA for the CDR3 is TGTGCCAGCAGCTGGCGGGGAGATACGCAGTATTTT.